This T cell receptor (beta chain) was profiled in a study of T cells in Graves' hyperthyroidism and ophthalmopathy (dated 2019 in TCRdb). Broadly, across the study: Peripheral blood samples were taken at initial diagnosis, before any treatment was given. To identify TCR V-J signatures that set the groups apart, the researchers used a discovery cohort of about a hundred patients, made up of 40 to 45 with Graves' ophthalmopathy and some 56 with stable Graves' hyperthyroidism. Whether ophthalmopathy could be predicted prospectively was tested in an independent validation cohort made up of 18 hyperthyroidism patients plus 17 patients who later progressed to ophthalmopathy. For training and testing, the 100 or so patients in the discovery cohort were randomly divided in a 7:3 ratio. In addition, the study compared T-cell repertoires in thyroid tissue and in blood from five or six Graves' hyperthyroidism patients. After sampling, hyperthyroidism patients received methimazole starting at 30 mg daily, and ophthalmopathy patients received high-dose intravenous methylprednisolone. According to the paper, TCR Vbeta CDR3 sequencing was carried out on 135 peripheral blood samples, which came from about 45 ophthalmopathy, about 75 hyperthyroidism and about 17 progressor patients. The study at large found these results: In cross-validation, a model built on a 13 V-J signature told ophthalmopathy apart from stable hyperthyroidism with approximately 91% sensitivity and roughly 83% specificity, and in testing the same model reached 80%/75%. Most expanded thyroid clonotypes (frequency above 0.001) were also found in blood, which suggests that blood repertoires may mirror thyroid immune responses. No statistical method was used to fix the sample size in advance, and group allocation was not hidden from the investigators. In validation, the model predicted progression to ophthalmopathy with approximately 70% sensitivity and 72% to 85% specificity, a median of about 6 months before onset.

In the ophthalmopathy patients, disease was moderately to severely active, with a Clinical Activity Score of 3 or more, a NOSPECS grade of 4 or more, and a duration of less than 3 months. The study excluded patients with uncontrolled infections, other autoimmune diseases, pregnancy or lactation. Diagnoses relied on clinical symptoms, serum thyroxine and TRAb, thyroid ultrasound and orbital computed tomography. PBMCs were separated from roughly 10 ml of fresh peripheral blood using Ficoll-Paque density gradient centrifugation. Total RNA was extracted using Trizol reagent, and RNA quality was assessed on an Agilent 2100 Bioanalyzer. The TCR beta CDR3 regions were amplified from RNA transcripts. The TCR CDR3 was subjected to a first round of RT-PCR using the HTBI primer set and the Qiagen OneStep RT-PCR kit. Libraries were constructed in a second round of multiplex PCR, after which size selection and purification were carried out. Paired-end sequencing of the libraries was performed with 100 bp reads on an Illumina HiSeq2000. Per the original workflow: SOAPnuke was used to process the raw data, with reads discarded if the reads contained adapters or uncalled bases, had a mean Phred below 15, or lacked an exact constant-primer or identifier match. COPE v1.2.5 was used to merge high-quality paired reads, and clonotypes were defined as unique nucleotide sequences. MiTCR v1.1 was used to align the clonotypes against IMGT TRBV, TRBD and TRBJ reference segments. The analysis included only V-J combinations with a frequency above 0.0001, which together covered around 99% of the repertoires. The TCS score was defined as F50 (clonal expansion) divided by E x V (chaos), with BLOSUM62-based TCRdist calculated between CDR3 peptides within each V-J. Welch's t-statistics and random forest reduced around 520 V-J features to 13, which were used in a naive Bayes classifier (R e1071). Using fastp trimming at Q25 and MiXCR clonotype assembly, TCRdb reanalyzed the public sequencing data and kept in-frame beta chains. Rows are unified per CDR3 protein, each entry keeping the most common DNA and genes. TCRdb, not the authors, supplied the V and J calls. The sample profile shows hundreds of thousands of distinct CDR3 sequences; roughly 14% of them were found once. The top ten clones comprise under 15% of the sample.

The germline V gene encodes CDR1 MGHRA and CDR2 YSYEKL. There are 15 amino acids in the CDR3, from cysteine to phenylalanine inclusive. Of all the DNA, just the CDR3 is kept, 45 bases in frame from base 1. Unmatched junction bases come to 4, with V trimmed by 1 base and J by 5 bases. Remarks on this clonotype: Its antigen remains unidentified. Base qualities are not recorded, but no much larger clone differs from it by a single base.

This TCR was sampled from a man aged 18 to 29 with Graves' ophthalmopathy. This sequence uses TRBV4-1 and TRBJ2-1; 8 junctional bases match TRBD1. Sequencing input: blood. The CDR3 reads as follows: CASSQGQGIDNEQFF. In nucleotides, the sequence is TGCGCCAGCAGCCAAGGACAGGGGATTGACAATGAGCAGTTCTTC.